The present TCR beta chain was sequenced within a study of blood T cell repertoires in COVID-19. Overall study context: Both acute and convalescent COVID-19 samples were obtained from the United States, Italy and Spain. T cells, B-cell-depleted T cells, or PBMCs provided the cDNA or gDNA that served as material.

Original analysis: Estimates of nucleated cell counts were drawn from the amplification of reference gene primers. TCRdb keeps only in-frame clones here, not all; method: immunoSEQ multiplex PCR. V and J calls and clone size come straight from that table; D and trimming were deduced from the DNA. The data show around 100,000 clones, with around 89% seen just once and approximately 3.6% held by the top ten. The specimen was peripheral blood. The receptor comes from an older woman with acute or convalescent COVID-19.

In DNA form, the CDR3 reads TGCGCCAGCAGCCAAGGTAGGAGCGGGAGTGGTGAGCAGTTCTTC. Translating it yields CASSQGRSGSGEQFF. This chain connects TRBV4-1 to TRBJ2-1; 8 bases line up with TRBD2. Germline V lookup: CDR1 MGHRA, CDR2 YSYEKL. Unmatched junction bases numbered 8, after V lost 1 base and J lost 9 bases. The CDR3 covers 15 residues.